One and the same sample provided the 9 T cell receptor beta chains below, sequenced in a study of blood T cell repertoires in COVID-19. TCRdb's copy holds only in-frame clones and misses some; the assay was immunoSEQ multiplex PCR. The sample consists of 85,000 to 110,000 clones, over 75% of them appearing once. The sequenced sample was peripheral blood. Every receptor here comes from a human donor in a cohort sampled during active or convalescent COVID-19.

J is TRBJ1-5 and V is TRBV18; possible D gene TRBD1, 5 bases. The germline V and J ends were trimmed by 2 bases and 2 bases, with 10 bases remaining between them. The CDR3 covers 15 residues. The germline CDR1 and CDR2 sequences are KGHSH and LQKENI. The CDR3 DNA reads TGTGCCAGCTCACCAGGAGGGGCTGGCAATCAGCCCCAGCATTTT. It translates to CASSPGGAGNQPQHF. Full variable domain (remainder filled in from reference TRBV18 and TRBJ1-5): NAGVMQNPRHLVRRRGQEARLRCSPMKGHSHVYWYRQLPEEGLKFMVYLQKENIIDESGMPKERFSAEFPKEGPSILRIQQVVRGDSAAYFCASSPGGAGNQPQHFGDGTRLSIL.

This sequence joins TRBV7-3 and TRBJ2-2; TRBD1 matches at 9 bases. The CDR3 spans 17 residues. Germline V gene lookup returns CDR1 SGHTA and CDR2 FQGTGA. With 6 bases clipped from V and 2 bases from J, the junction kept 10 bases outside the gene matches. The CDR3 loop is CASRGPTGGSNTGELFF. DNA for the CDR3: TGTGCCAGCAGGGGGCCTACAGGGGGCAGTAACACCGGGGAGCTGTTTTTT.

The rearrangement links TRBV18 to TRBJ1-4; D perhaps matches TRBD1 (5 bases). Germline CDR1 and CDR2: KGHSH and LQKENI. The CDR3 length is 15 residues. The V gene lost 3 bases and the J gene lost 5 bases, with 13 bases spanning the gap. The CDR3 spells CASSPTGPRNEKLFF. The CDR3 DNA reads TGTGCCAGCTCACCCACAGGTCCGAGAAATGAAAAACTGTTTTTT.

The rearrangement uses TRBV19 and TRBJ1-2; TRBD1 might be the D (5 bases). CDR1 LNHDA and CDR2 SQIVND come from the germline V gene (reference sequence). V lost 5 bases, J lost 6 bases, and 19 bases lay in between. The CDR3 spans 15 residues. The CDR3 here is CASSSRSRAGDGYTF. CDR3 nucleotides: TGTGCCAGTAGTTCTAGGTCCAGGGCAGGCGATGGCTACACCTTC.

The CDR3 coding sequence is TGTGCCAGCAGCTCCGGGATCAACTATGGCTACACCTTC. Translating it yields CASSSGINYGYTF. The rearrangement links TRBV5-5 to TRBJ1-2; no clear D gene. The germline V gene encodes CDR1 SGHKS and CDR2 YYEKEE (reference sequence). The CDR3 length is 13 residues. The V end lost 3 bases, the J end lost 2 bases, and 8 bases lay between the germline ends.

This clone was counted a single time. The CDR3 bases are TGTGCCAGCAGCTTGGACTCCGAGCAGCCCCAGCATTTT. Protein product: CASSLDSEQPQHF. This sequence joins TRBV5-5 and TRBJ1-5; D unclear. Looked up from germline, CDR1 is SGHKS and CDR2 is YYEKEE (reference sequence). The germline V and J ends were trimmed by 0 bases and 7 bases, with 8 bases remaining between them. The CDR3 spans 13 residues.

CDR3 in amino acids: CASSSFGGGETQYF. The CDR3, as DNA: TGCGCCAGCAGCTCCTTCGGGGGGGGAGAGACCCAGTACTTC. The chain links TRBV5-1 to TRBJ2-5, with 8 bases matching TRBD2. CDR3 length equals 14 residues. Germline values: CDR1 SGHRS, CDR2 YFSETQ. Trimming cost V 3 bases and J 4 bases; bases outside gene matches: 5.

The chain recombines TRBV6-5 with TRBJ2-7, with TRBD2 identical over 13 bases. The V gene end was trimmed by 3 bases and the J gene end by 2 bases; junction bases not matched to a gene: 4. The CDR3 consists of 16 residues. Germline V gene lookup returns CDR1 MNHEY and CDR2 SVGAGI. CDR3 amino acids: CASSYLLAGGAYEQYF. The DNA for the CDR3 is TGTGCCAGCAGTTATCTACTAGCGGGGGGGGCCTACGAGCAGTACTTC.

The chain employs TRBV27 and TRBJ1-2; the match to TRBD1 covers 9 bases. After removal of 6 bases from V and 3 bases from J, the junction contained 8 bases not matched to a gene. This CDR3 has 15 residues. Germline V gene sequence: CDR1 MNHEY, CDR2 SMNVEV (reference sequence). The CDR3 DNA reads TGTGCCAGCAGCCCCTCCGGGACAGGGCACTATGGCTACACCTTC. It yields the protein CASSPSGTGHYGYTF.